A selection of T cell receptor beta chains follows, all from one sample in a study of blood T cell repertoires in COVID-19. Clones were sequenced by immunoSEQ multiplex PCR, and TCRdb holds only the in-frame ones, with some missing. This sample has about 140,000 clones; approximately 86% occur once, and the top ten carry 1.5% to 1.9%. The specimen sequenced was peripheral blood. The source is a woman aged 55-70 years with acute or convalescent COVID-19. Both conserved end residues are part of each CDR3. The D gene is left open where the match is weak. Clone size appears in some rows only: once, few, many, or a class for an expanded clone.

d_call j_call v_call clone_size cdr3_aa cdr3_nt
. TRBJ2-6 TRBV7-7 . CASSPTVLSGANVLTF TGTGCTAGCAGCCCAACGGTACTCTCTGGGGCCAACGTCCTGACTTTC
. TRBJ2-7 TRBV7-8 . CASSLWGLRSYEQYF TGTGCCAGCAGCCTCTGGGGCCTTAGGTCCTACGAGCAGTACTTC
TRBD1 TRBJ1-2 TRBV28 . CASSQPWTGYGYTF TGTGCCAGCAGTCAACCTTGGACAGGTTATGGCTACACCTTC
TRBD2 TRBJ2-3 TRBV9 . CASSVATGLAGTDTQYF TGTGCCAGCAGCGTAGCTACGGGACTAGCCGGGACAGATACGCAGTATTTT
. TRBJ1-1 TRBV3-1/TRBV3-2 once CASTVNRNTEAFF TGTGCCAGCACTGTAAACAGGAACACTGAAGCTTTCTTT
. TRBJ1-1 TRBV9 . CASSDQDEGTEAFF TGTGCCAGCAGCGACCAAGACGAGGGCACTGAAGCTTTCTTT
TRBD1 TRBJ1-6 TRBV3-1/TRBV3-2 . CASSPGDRGDSPLHF TGTGCCAGCAGCCCCGGGGACAGGGGGGATTCACCCCTCCACTTT
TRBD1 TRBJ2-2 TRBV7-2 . CAGSRYQGAGELFF TGTGCCGGGTCGAGGTATCAGGGGGCCGGGGAGCTGTTTTTT
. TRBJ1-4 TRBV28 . CASSLYVGDNEKLFF TGTGCCAGCAGTTTGTATGTGGGCGATAATGAAAAACTGTTTTTT
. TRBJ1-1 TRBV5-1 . CASSLEPSGNTEAFF TGCGCCAGCAGCTTGGAACCCAGCGGGAACACTGAAGCTTTCTTT
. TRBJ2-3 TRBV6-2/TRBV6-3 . CASSFNIVDTQYF TGTGCCAGCAGCTTCAACATTGTCGATACGCAGTATTTT
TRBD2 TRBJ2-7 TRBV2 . CASTQRGTSYEQYF TGTGCCAGCACCCAGCGGGGGACTTCCTACGAGCAGTACTTC
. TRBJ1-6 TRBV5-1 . CASSLAPGNNSPLHF TGCGCCAGCAGCTTGGCCCCGGGAAATAATTCACCCCTCCACTTT
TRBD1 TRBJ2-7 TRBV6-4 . CASMPRTGGIYEQYF TGTGCCAGCATGCCCCGGACAGGGGGGATTTACGAGCAGTACTTC
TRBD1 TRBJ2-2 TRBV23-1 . CASSQDRGTTGELFF TGCGCCAGCAGTCAGGACAGGGGTACCACCGGGGAGCTGTTTTTT
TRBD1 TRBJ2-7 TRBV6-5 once CASSFDRGGEQYF TGTGCCAGCAGTTTCGACAGGGGCGGCGAGCAGTACTTC
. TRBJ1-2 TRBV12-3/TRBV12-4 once CASTPDTRYGYTF TGTGCCAGCACTCCAGACACCCGCTATGGCTACACCTTC
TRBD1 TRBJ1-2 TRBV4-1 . CASSQATPGQAYGYTF TGCGCCAGCAGCCAAGCCACGCCGGGACAGGCCTATGGCTACACCTTC
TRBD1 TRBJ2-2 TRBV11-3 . CASSLGMDRAAGELFF TGTGCCAGCAGCTTAGGGATGGACAGGGCGGCCGGGGAGCTGTTTTTT
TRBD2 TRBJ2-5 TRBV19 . CASSIGGLAGSQETQYF TGTGCCAGTAGTATAGGGGGGCTAGCGGGGTCACAAGAGACCCAGTACTTC
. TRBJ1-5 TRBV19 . CASSKQGNQPQHF TGTGCCAGTAGTAAGCAGGGTAATCAGCCCCAGCATTTT
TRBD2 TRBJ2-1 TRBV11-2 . CASSFGGGLAGGNEQFF TGTGCCAGCAGCTTCGGCGGTGGACTAGCGGGAGGCAATGAGCAGTTCTTC
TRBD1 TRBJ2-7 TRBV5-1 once CASSLDQGASYEQYF TGCGCCAGCAGCTTGGATCAGGGGGCCTCCTACGAGCAGTACTTC
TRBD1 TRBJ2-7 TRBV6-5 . CASSYRDRGYEQYF TGTGCCAGCAGTTACAGGGACAGGGGCTACGAGCAGTACTTC
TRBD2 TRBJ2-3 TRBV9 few CASSVEAGGGADTQYF TGTGCCAGCAGCGTAGAAGCGGGGGGCGGGGCAGATACGCAGTATTTT
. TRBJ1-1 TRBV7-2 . CATRAGVQVNTEAFF TGTGCCACCAGAGCGGGGGTACAGGTAAACACTGAAGCTTTCTTT
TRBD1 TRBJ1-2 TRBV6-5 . CASSPVQGAGYTF TGTGCCAGCAGCCCCGTACAGGGGGCAGGCTACACCTTC
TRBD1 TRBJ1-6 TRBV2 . CASSDPGGFGNSPLHF TGTGCCAGCAGTGACCCAGGGGGCTTTGGTAATTCACCCCTCCACTTT
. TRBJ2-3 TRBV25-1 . CASSVQGWGTDTQYF TGTGCCAGCAGTGTACAGGGTTGGGGCACAGATACGCAGTATTTT
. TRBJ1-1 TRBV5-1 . CASSGTGTQLEAFF TGCGCCAGCAGCGGAACCGGGACACAGTTAGAAGCTTTCTTT
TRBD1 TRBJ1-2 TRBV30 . CAWARQGSDYGYTF TGTGCCTGGGCCCGACAGGGGTCGGACTATGGCTACACCTTC
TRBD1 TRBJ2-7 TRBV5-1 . CASSSGQGGYEQYF TGCGCCAGCAGCTCAGGACAGGGAGGTTACGAGCAGTACTTC
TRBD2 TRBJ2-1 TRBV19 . CASGGGFNEQFF TGTGCCAGCGGGGGGGGGTTCAATGAGCAGTTCTTC
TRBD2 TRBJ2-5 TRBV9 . CASSAQGLAGGETQYF TGTGCCAGCAGCGCCCAGGGACTAGCGGGGGGGGAGACCCAGTACTTC
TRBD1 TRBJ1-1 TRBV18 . CASSPDRVTEAFF TGTGCCAGCTCACCCGACAGGGTCACTGAAGCTTTCTTT
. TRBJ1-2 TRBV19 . CASSDTSRRGGYTF TGTGCCAGTAGTGACACCTCCCGGCGGGGCGGCTACACCTTC
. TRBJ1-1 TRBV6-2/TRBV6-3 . CASSYLGRDTEAFF TGTGCCAGCAGTTACTTGGGGAGGGACACTGAAGCTTTCTTT
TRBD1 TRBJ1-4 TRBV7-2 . CASSLSLGQGGTDEKLFF TGTGCCAGCAGCTTAAGTTTGGGTCAGGGGGGTACGGATGAAAAACTGTTTTTT
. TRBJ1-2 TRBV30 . CAWSGSGYYGYTF TGTGCCTGGAGTGGTTCGGGATACTATGGCTACACCTTC
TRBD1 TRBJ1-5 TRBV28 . CASSSHGQGAQPQHF TGTGCCAGCAGTTCACACGGACAGGGGGCGCAGCCCCAGCATTTT
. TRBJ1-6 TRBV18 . CASSPPLSWGYTGSPLHF TGTGCCAGCTCACCACCGTTGAGTTGGGGATATACAGGTTCACCCCTCCACTTT
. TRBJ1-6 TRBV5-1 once CASSLSYLSPLHF TGCGCCAGCAGCTTGTCCTATCTTTCACCCCTCCACTTT
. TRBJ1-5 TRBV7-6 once CASSSQRGTGPQHF TGTGCCAGCAGCTCACAACGTGGAACGGGGCCCCAGCATTTT
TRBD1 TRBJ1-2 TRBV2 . CASTTTGGQYNYGYTF TGTGCCAGCACAACGACAGGGGGCCAATATAACTATGGCTACACCTTC
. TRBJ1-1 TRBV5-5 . CASSKTGWGTEAFF TGTGCCAGCAGCAAAACAGGTTGGGGCACTGAAGCTTTCTTT
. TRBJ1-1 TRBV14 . CASSPWGVHPLNTEAFF TGTGCCAGCAGCCCGTGGGGGGTCCACCCACTGAACACTGAAGCTTTCTTT
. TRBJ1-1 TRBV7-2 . CASSSDRNTEAFF TGTGCCAGCAGCTCAGACAGAAACACTGAAGCTTTCTTT
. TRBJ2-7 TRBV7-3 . CASSLGPQGSYEQYF TGTGCCAGCAGCTTAGGACCACAGGGCTCCTACGAGCAGTACTTC
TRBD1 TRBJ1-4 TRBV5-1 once CASSWDSNEKLFF TGCGCCAGCAGCTGGGACAGTAATGAAAAACTGTTTTTT
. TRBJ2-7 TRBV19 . CASSIGQGLSYEQYF TGTGCCAGTAGTATCGGCCAGGGCCTATCCTACGAGCAGTACTTC